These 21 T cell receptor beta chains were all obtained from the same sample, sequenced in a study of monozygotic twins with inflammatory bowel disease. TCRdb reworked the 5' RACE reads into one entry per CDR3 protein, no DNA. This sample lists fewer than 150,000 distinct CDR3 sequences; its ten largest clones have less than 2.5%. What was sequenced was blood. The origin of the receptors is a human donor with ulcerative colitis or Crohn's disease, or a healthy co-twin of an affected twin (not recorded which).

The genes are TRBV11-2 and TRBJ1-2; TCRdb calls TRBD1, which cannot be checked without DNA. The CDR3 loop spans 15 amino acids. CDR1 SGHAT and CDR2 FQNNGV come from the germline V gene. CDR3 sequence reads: CASSLDRYGTGGKFF.

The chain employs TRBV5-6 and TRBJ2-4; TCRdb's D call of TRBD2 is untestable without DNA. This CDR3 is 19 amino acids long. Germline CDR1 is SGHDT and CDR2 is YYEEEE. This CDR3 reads CASSGAGLAGVQAKNIQYF. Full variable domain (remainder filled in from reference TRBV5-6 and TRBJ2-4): DAGVTQSPTHLIKTRGQQVTLRCSPKSGHDTVSWYQQALGQGPQFIFQYYEEEERQRGNFPDRFSGHQFPNYSSELNVNALLLGDSALYLCASSGAGLAGVQAKNIQYFGAGTRLSVL.

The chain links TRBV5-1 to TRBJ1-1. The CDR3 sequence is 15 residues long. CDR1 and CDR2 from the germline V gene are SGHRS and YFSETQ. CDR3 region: CASSSGPNADTEAFF.

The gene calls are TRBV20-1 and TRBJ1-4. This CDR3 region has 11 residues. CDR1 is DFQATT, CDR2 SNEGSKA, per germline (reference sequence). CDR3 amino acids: CSGRQYEKLFF.

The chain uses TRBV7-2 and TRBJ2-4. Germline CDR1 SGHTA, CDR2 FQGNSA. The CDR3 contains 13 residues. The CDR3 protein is CASSRIAKNIQYF. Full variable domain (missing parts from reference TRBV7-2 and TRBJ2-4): GAGVSQSPSNKVTEKGKDVELRCDPISGHTALYWYRQSLGQGLEFLIYFQGNSAPDKSGLPSDRFSAERTGGSVSTLTIQRTQQEDSAVYLCASSRIAKNIQYFGAGTRLSVL.

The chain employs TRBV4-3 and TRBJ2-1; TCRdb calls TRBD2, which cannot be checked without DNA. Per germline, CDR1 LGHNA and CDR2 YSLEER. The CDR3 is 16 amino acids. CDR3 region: CASSQETSGGAGEQFF.

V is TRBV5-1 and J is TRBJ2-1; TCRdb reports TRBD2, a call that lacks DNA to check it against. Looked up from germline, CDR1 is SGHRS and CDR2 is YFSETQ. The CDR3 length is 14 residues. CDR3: CASSFERGLTEQFF. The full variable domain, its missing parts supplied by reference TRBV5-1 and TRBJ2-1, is KAGVTQTPRYLIKTRGQQVTLSCSPISGHRSVSWYQQTPGQGLQFLFEYFSETQRNKGNFPGRFSGRQFSNSRSEMNVSTLELGDSALYLCASSFERGLTEQFFGPGTRLTVL.

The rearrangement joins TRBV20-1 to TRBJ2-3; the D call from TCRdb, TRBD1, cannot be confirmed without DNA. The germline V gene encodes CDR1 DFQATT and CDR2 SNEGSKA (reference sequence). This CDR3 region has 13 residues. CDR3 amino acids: CIAGDASTDTQYF.

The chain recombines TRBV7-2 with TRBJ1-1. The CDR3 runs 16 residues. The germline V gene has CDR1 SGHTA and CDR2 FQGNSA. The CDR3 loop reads CASSFGTAMGGTEAFF.

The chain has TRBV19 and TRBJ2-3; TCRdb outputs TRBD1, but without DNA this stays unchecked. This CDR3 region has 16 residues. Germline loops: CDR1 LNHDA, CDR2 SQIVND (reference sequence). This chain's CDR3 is CASSLRQGASTDTQYF.

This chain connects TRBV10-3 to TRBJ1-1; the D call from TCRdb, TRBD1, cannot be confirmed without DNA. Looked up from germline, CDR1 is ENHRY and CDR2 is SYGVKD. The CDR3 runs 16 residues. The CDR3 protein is CAISGGGGLGNTEAFF.

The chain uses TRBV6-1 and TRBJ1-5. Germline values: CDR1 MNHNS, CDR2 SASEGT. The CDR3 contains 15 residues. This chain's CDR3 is CASSEGPQTNQPQHF.

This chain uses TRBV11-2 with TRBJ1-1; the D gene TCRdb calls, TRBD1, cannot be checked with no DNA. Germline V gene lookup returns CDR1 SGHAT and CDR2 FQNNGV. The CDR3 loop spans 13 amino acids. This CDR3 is CASSLNTGTSFFF.

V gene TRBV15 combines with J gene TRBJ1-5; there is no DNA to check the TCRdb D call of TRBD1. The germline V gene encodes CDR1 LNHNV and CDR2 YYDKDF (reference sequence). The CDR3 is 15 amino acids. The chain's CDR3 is CATSRERLRGQPQHF.

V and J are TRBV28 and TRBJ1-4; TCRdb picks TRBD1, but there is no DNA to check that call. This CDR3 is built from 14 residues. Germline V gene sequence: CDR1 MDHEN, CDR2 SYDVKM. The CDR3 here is CASSQGGGIEKLFF.

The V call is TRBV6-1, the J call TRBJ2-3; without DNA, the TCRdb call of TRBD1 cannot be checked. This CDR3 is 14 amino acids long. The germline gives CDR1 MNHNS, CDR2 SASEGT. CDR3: CASSPGLATDTQYF.

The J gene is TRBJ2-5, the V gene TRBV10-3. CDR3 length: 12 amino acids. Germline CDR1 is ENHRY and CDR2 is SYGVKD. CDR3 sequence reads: CAISESGETQYF.

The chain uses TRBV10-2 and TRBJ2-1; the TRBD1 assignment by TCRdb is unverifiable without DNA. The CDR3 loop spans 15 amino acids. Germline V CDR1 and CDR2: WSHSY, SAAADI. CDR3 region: CASSEGGGGRPEQFF.

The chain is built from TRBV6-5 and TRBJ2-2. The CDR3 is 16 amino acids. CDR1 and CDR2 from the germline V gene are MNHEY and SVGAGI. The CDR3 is CASSYRLWEVTGELFF.

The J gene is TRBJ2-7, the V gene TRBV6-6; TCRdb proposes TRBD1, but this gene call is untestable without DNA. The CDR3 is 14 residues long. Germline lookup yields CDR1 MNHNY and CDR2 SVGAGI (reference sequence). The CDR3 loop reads CASRMTASSYEQYF.

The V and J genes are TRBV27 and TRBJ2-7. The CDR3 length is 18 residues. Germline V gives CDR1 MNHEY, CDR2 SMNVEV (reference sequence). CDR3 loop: CASSFRYYSALSSYEQYF.